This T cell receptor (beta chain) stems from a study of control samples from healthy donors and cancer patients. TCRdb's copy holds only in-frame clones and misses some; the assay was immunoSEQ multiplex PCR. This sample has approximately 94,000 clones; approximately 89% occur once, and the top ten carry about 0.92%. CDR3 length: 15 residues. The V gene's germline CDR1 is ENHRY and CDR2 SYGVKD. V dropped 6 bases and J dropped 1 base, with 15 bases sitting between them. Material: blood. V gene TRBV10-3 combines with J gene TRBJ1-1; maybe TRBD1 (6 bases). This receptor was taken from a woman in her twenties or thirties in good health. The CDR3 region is CAISALEQGNTEAFF. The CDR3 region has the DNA TGTGCCATCAGCGCCTTAGAACAGGGGAACACTGAAGCTTTCTTT.